Listed here is a single T cell receptor (beta chain). Its antigen is unidentified. The entry originates in a study of glioma-infiltrating T cells after dendritic cell vaccination. Whole-study findings and limits: Estimated pretreatment TIL content predicted outcome after dendritic cell vaccination.

Germline V gene data show CDR1 as SEHNR and CDR2 as FQNEAQ (reference sequence). The CDR3 sequence is 15 residues long. Trimming left V 5 bases short and J 2 bases short, with 15 bases between. Patients had residual fresh-frozen tumor tissue and more than two years of survival data. None of the glioblastoma patients had an isocitrate dehydrogenase mutation. This table comes from immunoSEQ multiplex PCR, and its TCRdb copy is limited to in-frame clones, with some not included. The sample gives some 70,000 clones, about 76% of which show up once; roughly 7.9% is in the top ten. This rearrangement joins TRBV7-9 to TRBJ1-1; D is perhaps TRBD1 (6 bases). The sample was blood, taken before dendritic cell vaccination. The TCR sequence derives from a human donor with glioblastoma. The CDR3: CASSGRGGLNTEAFF. CDR3 nucleotide sequence: TGTGCCAGCAGCGGCCGGGGGGGGCTAAACACTGAAGCTTTCTTT.